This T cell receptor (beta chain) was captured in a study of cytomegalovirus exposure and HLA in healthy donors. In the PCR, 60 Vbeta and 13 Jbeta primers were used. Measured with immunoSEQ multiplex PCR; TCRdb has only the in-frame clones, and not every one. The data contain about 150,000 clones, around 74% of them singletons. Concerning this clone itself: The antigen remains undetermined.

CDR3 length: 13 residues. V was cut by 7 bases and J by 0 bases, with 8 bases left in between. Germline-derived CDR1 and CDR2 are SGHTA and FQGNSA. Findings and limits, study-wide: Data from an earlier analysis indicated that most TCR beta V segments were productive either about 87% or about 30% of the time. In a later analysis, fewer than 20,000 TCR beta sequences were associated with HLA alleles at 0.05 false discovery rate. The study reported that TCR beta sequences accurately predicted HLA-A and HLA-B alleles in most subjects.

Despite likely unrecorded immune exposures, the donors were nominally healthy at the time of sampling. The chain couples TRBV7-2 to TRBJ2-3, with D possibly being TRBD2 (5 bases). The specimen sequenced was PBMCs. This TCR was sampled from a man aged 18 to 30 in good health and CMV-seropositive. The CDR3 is CASTRESTDTQYF. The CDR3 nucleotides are TGTGCCAGCACGAGGGAAAGCACAGATACGCAGTATTTT.